The 19 T cell receptor beta chains given below trace back to one sample, sequenced in a study of blood T cell repertoires in COVID-19. Only in-frame clones appear in the TCRdb table, and some are missing; sequencing was by immunoSEQ multiplex PCR. Here the sample spans more than 150,000 clones, almost 85% being singletons. The specimen was peripheral blood. These receptors were obtained from a man younger than 35 with active or convalescent COVID-19.

The genes are TRBV3-1 (or the pseudogene TRBV3-2) and TRBJ1-5; possible D gene TRBD1, 5 bases. The germline CDR1 and CDR2 sequences are LGHDT and YNNKEL (reference sequence). Trimming stripped 4 bases from V and 3 bases from J, with 10 bases between. The CDR3 runs 14 residues. The CDR3 is CASSPDINNQPQHF. The CDR3 coding sequence is TGTGCCAGCAGCCCGGACATTAACAATCAGCCCCAGCATTTT.

The CDR3 DNA sequence: TGTGCCACCAGCAGAGAGCTCAATGGGGACAGGCTTCAAGAGACCCAGTACTTC. Encoded protein: CATSRELNGDRLQETQYF. V usage is TRBV15 and J usage is TRBJ2-5, with 8 bases identical to TRBD1. The CDR3 has 18 amino acids. The V segment lost 0 bases and the J segment 2 bases; nucleotides outside the gene matches: 11. Germline CDR1 is LNHNV and CDR2 is YYDKDF (reference sequence).

The count of this clone is one. The chain is built from TRBV6-5 and TRBJ2-7; 7 bases match TRBD2. V lost 6 bases, J lost 6 bases, and 11 bases stayed unmatched. Germline values: CDR1 MNHEY, CDR2 SVGAGI. The CDR3 has 14 amino acids. The CDR3 nucleotides read TGTGCCAGCAGCTATACGACTAGCCGGGGCGAGCAGTACTTC. Translating it yields CASSYTTSRGEQYF.

This rearrangement joins TRBV3-1 (or the pseudogene TRBV3-2) to TRBJ1-1; 8 nucleotides match TRBD1. After removal of 4 bases from V and 1 base from J, the junction contained 2 bases not matched to a gene. This CDR3 is 14 amino acids long. CDR1 LGHDT and CDR2 YNNKEL come from the germline V gene (reference sequence). CDR3 DNA sequence: TGTGCCAGCAGCCGCGGGACAGGGAACACTGAAGCTTTCTTT. Encoded protein: CASSRGTGNTEAFF.

Comments on this clone: At the DNA level, this CDR3 is encoded by other sequences in the same sample as well. V and J are TRBV28 and TRBJ1-5; TRBD1 might be the D (6 bases). Trimming stripped 6 bases from V and 4 bases from J, with 10 bases between. The CDR3 length is 13 residues. CDR1 and CDR2 (germline): MDHEN, SYDVKM. CDR3 DNA: TGTGCCAGCAGCCGGACAGTGAATCAGCCCCAGCATTTT. Encoded protein: CASSRTVNQPQHF. The full variable domain, with the rest looked up from reference TRBV28 and TRBJ1-5, is DVKVTQSSRYLVKRTGEKVFLECVQDMDHENMFWYRQDPGLGLRLIYFSYDVKMKEKGDIPEGYSVSREKKERFSLILESASTNQTSMYLCASSRTVNQPQHFGDGTRLSIL.

This sequence joins TRBV19 and TRBJ1-3, with TRBD1 identical over 8 bases. The CDR3 is 17 amino acids. With 6 bases clipped from V and 4 bases from J, the junction kept 14 bases outside the gene matches. Germline CDR1 reads LNHDA; CDR2 reads SQIVND (reference sequence). DNA for the CDR3: TGTGCCAGTAGCAAAAAGGGGACAGGCGCACGAGGAAACACCATATATTTT. As protein: CASSKKGTGARGNTIYF.

The count of this clone is one. This sequence joins TRBV4-1 and TRBJ2-5; 8 positions match TRBD1. Looked up from germline, CDR1 is MGHRA and CDR2 is YSYEKL. The CDR3 runs to 16 residues. The trim removed 1 base at V and 5 bases at J, leaving 9 bases unmatched. CDR3 DNA sequence: TGCGCCAGCAGCCAAGCCAGACAGGGGTGGGGGGAGACCCAGTACTTC. It encodes CASSQARQGWGETQYF.

The rearrangement joins TRBV27 to TRBJ2-1; a weak D match, TRBD1 (6 bases). V shed 5 bases and J shed 0 bases, with 14 bases lying between them. In germline, CDR1 is MNHEY, CDR2 SMNVEV (reference sequence). The CDR3 runs 16 residues. CDR3 region: CASSHLTGNSYNEQFF. In DNA form, the CDR3 reads TGTGCCAGCAGTCACCTGACAGGTAACTCCTACAATGAGCAGTTCTTC.

As to this clone: This specimen includes other DNA sequences encoding the same CDR3. The rearrangement uses TRBV5-1 and TRBJ2-7, with D possibly TRBD1 on 6 matching bases. Germline CDR1 reads SGHRS; CDR2 reads YFSETQ. The CDR3 is made up of 14 amino acids. The V gene lost 0 bases and the J gene lost 3 bases, with 10 bases spanning the gap. CDR3 in amino acids: CASSLGTVDYEQYF. CDR3 sequence (DNA): TGCGCCAGCAGCTTGGGGACAGTGGACTACGAGCAGTACTTC. Full variable domain (rest looked up from reference TRBV5-1 and TRBJ2-7): KAGVTQTPRYLIKTRGQQVTLSCSPISGHRSVSWYQQTPGQGLQFLFEYFSETQRNKGNFPGRFSGRQFSNSRSEMNVSTLELGDSALYLCASSLGTVDYEQYFGPGTRLTVT.

This clone was seen only once. V gene TRBV5-1 combines with J gene TRBJ1-5; 8 positions agree with TRBD1. The CDR3 sequence is 16 residues long. Germline V gene sequence: CDR1 SGHRS, CDR2 YFSETQ. J was trimmed by 5 bases and V by 1 base; bases with no gene match: 8. The CDR3 DNA follows: TGCGCCAGCAGCTTGTTACCGGACAGGGTGGATCAGCCCCAGCATTTT. It codes for CASSLLPDRVDQPQHF.

The chain carries TRBV6-1 and TRBJ1-3; 7 bases are shared with TRBD1. Germline loops: CDR1 MNHNS, CDR2 SASEGT. J lost 0 bases, V lost 0 bases, and 2 bases had no gene match. CDR3 size: 16 residues. The CDR3 bases are TGTGCCAGCAGTGAAGCGGGACAGCTCTCTGGAAACACCATATATTTT. This codes for CASSEAGQLSGNTIYF.

This chain connects TRBV2 to TRBJ2-1; D is uncertain. Germline V gives CDR1 SNHLY, CDR2 FYNNEI. CDR3 size: 15 residues. V dropped 4 bases and J dropped 4 bases, with 14 bases sitting between them. The CDR3 protein is CASSVDKYGYNEQFF. The DNA for the CDR3 is TGTGCCAGCAGTGTCGACAAGTATGGGTACAATGAGCAGTTCTTC.

This clone has just one count. The chain couples TRBV28 to TRBJ2-3, with D unresolved. This CDR3 has 11 residues. Germline V lookup: CDR1 MDHEN, CDR2 SYDVKM. V gave up 6 bases and J gave up 8 bases, with 9 bases separating them. This CDR3 reads CASRSVSTQYF. CDR3 sequence (DNA): TGTGCCAGCAGGTCCGTGAGTACGCAGTATTTT. The whole variable domain, filled in from reference TRBV28 and TRBJ2-3, reads DVKVTQSSRYLVKRTGEKVFLECVQDMDHENMFWYRQDPGLGLRLIYFSYDVKMKEKGDIPEGYSVSREKKERFSLILESASTNQTSMYLCASRSVSTQYFGPGTRLTVL.

The chain joins TRBV19 to TRBJ1-5; maybe TRBD1 (6 bases). The CDR3 is 15 amino acids. The ends were cut back, 10 bases at V and 0 bases at J, with 16 bases in the middle. Looked up from germline, CDR1 is LNHDA and CDR2 is SQIVND (reference sequence). CDR3 in DNA: TGTGCCACCAAGACAGGACACATTAGCAATCAGCCCCAGCATTTT. Its protein product is CATKTGHISNQPQHF.

The chain is built from TRBV5-1 and TRBJ2-1; TRBD2 agrees at 9 bases. This CDR3 has 15 residues. Germline V gene data show CDR1 as SGHRS and CDR2 as YFSETQ. V gave up 4 bases and J gave up 5 bases; unmatched junction bases: 7. Here the CDR3 reads CASSTLGGRDNEQFF. The CDR3 DNA reads as TGCGCCAGCAGCACCTTAGGCGGGAGGGACAATGAGCAGTTCTTC.

The chain joins TRBV19 to TRBJ2-1, with 8 bases fitting TRBD1. Germline V gene sequence: CDR1 LNHDA, CDR2 SQIVND (reference sequence). This CDR3 is 15 amino acids long. The V segment lost 4 bases and the J segment 3 bases; nucleotides outside the gene matches: 5. CDR3 nucleotides: TGTGCCAGTAGTACCGGGACAGGTCACTACAATGAGCAGTTCTTC. Protein: CASSTGTGHYNEQFF. Based on the CDR3 plus reference TRBV19 and TRBJ2-1, the full variable domain is DGGITQSPKYLFRKEGQNVTLSCEQNLNHDAMYWYRQDPGQGLRLIYYSQIVNDFQKGDIAEGYSVSREKKESFPLTVTSAQKNPTAFYLCASSTGTGHYNEQFFGPGTRLTVL.

This chain connects TRBV28 to TRBJ2-7; 10 nucleotides agree with TRBD1. This CDR3 is built from 17 residues. With 7 bases clipped from V and 5 bases from J, the junction kept 17 bases outside the gene matches. Germline CDR1 reads MDHEN; CDR2 reads SYDVKM. CDR3 residues: CASTDPPPGQGSHEQYF. The CDR3 DNA follows: TGTGCCAGCACTGACCCCCCGCCGGGACAGGGGTCCCACGAGCAGTACTTC.

The chain has TRBV3-1 (or the pseudogene TRBV3-2) and TRBJ2-2; 8 bases map to TRBD2. Germline values: CDR1 LGHDT, CDR2 YNNKEL (reference sequence). Unmatched junction bases numbered 0, after V lost 2 bases and J lost 1 base. The CDR3 is 15 amino acids. This CDR3 reads CASSQSGGNTGELFF. In DNA, the CDR3 is TGTGCCAGCAGCCAAAGCGGGGGGAACACCGGGGAGCTGTTTTTT.

The chain employs TRBV4-1 and TRBJ1-3; D unclear. The CDR3 runs 15 residues. V was clipped by 1 base and J by 0 bases, with 7 bases between them. Germline V lookup: CDR1 MGHRA, CDR2 YSYEKL. CDR3 sequence: CASSQVRVSGNTIYF. The CDR3 coding sequence is TGCGCCAGCAGCCAAGTAAGAGTCTCTGGAAACACCATATATTTT.